This record covers a single T cell receptor beta chain. The antigen is unknown. The sample originates from a study of blood T cells in healthy people across ages. The overall study: Using template switching, researchers captured about one barcoded beta molecule for each two T cells.

CDR3 size: 17 residues. Germline-derived CDR1 and CDR2 are SGHTA and FQGNSA. The authors ran a second PCR of about 6 to 11 cycles using a sample-barcoded 5' primer and a J-beta primer mix. A minimum of 3 million CDR3-containing paired-end reads was obtained for each sample. One entry per CDR3 protein results from TCRdb running MiXCR on the 5' RACE reads. The table includes fewer than 900,000 distinct CDR3 sequences, approximately 39% detected once. Study results and caveats: From one million sequenced T cells, diversity estimates were lower bounds. CMV status of donors was not determined, possibly confounding expanded clonotype changes.

Sequencing was done on a sample of blood. The clonotype was recovered from an older woman in good health. V and J are TRBV7-2 and TRBJ2-4; the match to TRBD1 covers 11 bases. The end of the DNA fits TRBJ2-7 better, so the J call may be wrong. CDR3 sequence: CASSLGTGGLGLYEQYF. Here the CDR3 DNA reads TGTGCCAGCAGCTTAGGGACAGGGGGCTTAGGGCTCTACGAGCAGTACTTC.